The source of this T cell receptor (beta chain) is a study of OX40 agonist ivuxolimab in advanced cancers. This CDR3 is 13 amino acids long. Germline-derived CDR1 and CDR2 are KGHSH and LQKENI. Between the trimmed V and J ends, which lost 5 bases and 1 base, there was a span of 8 bases. Study-level results: At 0.1 to 3.0 mg/kg and by week 6, CD4+ and CD8+ T cells in the blood had expanded clonally. Clonal expansion was among the lowest in partial responders at 0.1-3.0 mg/kg, especially CD8+.

Sequencing was performed with immunoSEQ multiplex PCR; in TCRdb, only in-frame clones are kept and a portion is missing. Of 45,000 to 60,000 clones listed, 85% to 90% are singletons. With respect to this clone: Its antigen is unidentified.

Exclusion applied to patients with autoimmune disease history or systemic immunosuppression. Drawing of blood for sampling happened at baseline, at cycle 4 day 1, and at cycle 7 day 1. The sample was CD4+ or CD8+ T cells sorted from blood, taken in a trial of the OX40 agonist ivuxolimab. The clonotype was recovered from an adult with an advanced solid tumor such as melanoma, head and neck, liver or kidney cancer. The chain combines TRBV18 with TRBJ1-1; D is ambiguous. The CDR3 coding sequence is TGTGCCAGCTCAGACACTTGGAACACTGAAGCTTTCTTT. Protein: CASSDTWNTEAFF. The full variable domain, with the rest looked up from reference TRBV18 and TRBJ1-1, is NAGVMQNPRHLVRRRGQEARLRCSPMKGHSHVYWYRQLPEEGLKFMVYLQKENIIDESGMPKERFSAEFPKEGPSILRIQQVVRGDSAAYFCASSDTWNTEAFFGQGTRLTVV.